The clone carrying this TCR beta chain has only one observation. Its target is unknown. The sample comes from a study of cytomegalovirus exposure and HLA in healthy donors. Study-wide results and limits: TCR sequences were mostly rare, though some public TCRs occurred in many donors.

The donors were members of the validation cohort comprising roughly 130 subjects, separate from the approximately 700-subject first cohort. The repertoire was sequenced with immunoSEQ multiplex PCR; TCRdb's copy has only in-frame clones and lacks some. The data contain 200,000 or so clones, roughly 84% of them singletons. The sequence derives from a woman aged 25 to 39 in good health and CMV-seropositive. The sample was PBMCs.

In DNA, the CDR3 is TGTGCCAGCAGCCAGAGTCGACAGGGGCCCACAGATACGCAGTATTTT. Translated: CASSQSRQGPTDTQYF. The chain uses TRBV7-9 and TRBJ2-3, with 8 positions matching TRBD1. The CDR3 length is 16 residues. The V gene's germline CDR1 is SEHNR and CDR2 FQNEAQ (reference sequence). J lost 2 bases, V lost 5 bases, and 9 bases had no gene match.